The T cell receptor (beta chain) under discussion was sequenced for a study of cytomegalovirus exposure and HLA in healthy donors. General study points: A missense DCLRE1C variant was associated with V- and J-gene trimming of TCR beta chains in a later analysis, and an independent cohort replicated the association. Donors were assumed by presence/absence analyses to have roughly uniform sequencing depth.

Both 60 Vbeta primers and 13 Jbeta primers went into the PCR. Sequencing was performed with immunoSEQ multiplex PCR; in TCRdb, only in-frame clones are kept and a portion is missing. Of about 150,000 clones in the sample, approximately 72% are singletons; the top ten hold roughly 2%. This CDR3 region has 15 residues. V shed 3 bases, J shed 5 bases, and the junction held 6 bases outside the gene matches. CDR1 and CDR2 (germline): SGHRS, YFSETQ. This clone was seen only a few times. The antigen is not known. The V call is TRBV5-1, the J call TRBJ1-2; 11 nucleotides match TRBD1. The sequence came from a man between 35 and 55 years old in good health and CMV-seronegative. Sequencing was carried out using PBMCs. The chain's CDR3 is CASSWTGGPEYGYTF. The CDR3 DNA follows: TGCGCCAGCAGCTGGACAGGGGGCCCGGAGTATGGCTACACCTTC.